The rows below give T cell receptor beta chains drawn from one sample of a study of blood T cell repertoires in COVID-19. The table came from immunoSEQ multiplex PCR; TCRdb's copy has only in-frame clones and leaves some out. The sample holds roughly 35,000 clones, around 73% seen once. Sample: peripheral blood. The receptors shown here come from a man older than 75 with acute or convalescent COVID-19. The CDR3 runs from the conserved cysteine through the conserved F or W. A D gene is named only where the DNA matches it firmly. Clone size is not always given. Where it is, it says once, few, many or a class for expanded clones.

abundance	d_gene	v_gene	j_gene	CDR3aa	CDR3nt
.	.	TRBV7-9	TRBJ1-2	CASSSRQPNYTF	TGTGCCAGCAGCTCAAGACAGCCGAACTACACCTTC
.	.	TRBV10-3	TRBJ1-4	CAISGGRDEKLFF	TGTGCCATCAGTGGAGGGAGGGACGAAAAACTGTTTTTT
.	.	TRBV3-1/TRBV3-2	TRBJ1-2	CASSPGRGYGYTF	TGTGCCAGCAGCCCAGGGCGTGGGTACGGCTACACCTTC
.	.	TRBV6-5	TRBJ1-1	CASQSHMNTEAFF	TGTGCCAGTCAATCACACATGAACACTGAAGCTTTCTTT
.	TRBD2	TRBV5-6	TRBJ2-3	CASSPTSGPGTDTQYF	TGTGCCAGCAGCCCTACTAGCGGGCCGGGCACAGATACGCAGTATTTT
medium-sized	.	TRBV27	TRBJ2-2	CASSSQTPARGWTGELFF	TGTGCCAGCAGTTCACAAACCCCGGCGAGGGGGTGGACCGGGGAGCTGTTTTTT
.	.	TRBV5-6	TRBJ1-2	CASSLDRNYGYTF	TGTGCCAGCAGCTTGGACAGGAACTATGGCTACACCTTC
.	.	TRBV10-2	TRBJ1-5	CASSERGLTLNQPQHF	TGCGCCAGCAGTGAGCGGGGATTGACACTTAATCAGCCCCAGCATTTT
many	.	TRBV20-1	TRBJ1-1	CSAPGDHEAFF	TGCAGTGCTCCAGGGGATCACGAAGCTTTCTTT
.	.	TRBV5-4	TRBJ2-5	CASSLAGSVETQYF	TGTGCCAGCAGCTTAGCAGGGTCGGTAGAGACCCAGTACTTC
.	.	TRBV11-2	TRBJ1-2	CASSLLTGPGGGYTF	TGTGCCAGCAGCTTGTTGACAGGCCCGGGCGGTGGCTACACCTTC
.	.	TRBV10-2	TRBJ2-7	CASSESSGNTYEQYF	TGCGCCAGCAGTGAGTCCTCAGGGAATACCTACGAGCAGTACTTC
medium-sized	.	TRBV10-2	TRBJ1-1	CASSNSPGHTEAFF	TGCGCCAGCAGCAATTCACCAGGGCACACTGAAGCTTTCTTT
.	.	TRBV20-1	TRBJ1-2	CSARETAGYTF	TGCAGTGCTAGAGAGACAGCTGGCTACACCTTC
.	.	TRBV7-8	TRBJ2-5	CASNSRGAQETQYF	TGTGCCAGCAATAGTCGGGGGGCCCAAGAGACCCAGTACTTC
.	TRBD2	TRBV5-1	TRBJ2-5	CASSITSGGAETQYF	TGCGCCAGCAGTATAACTAGCGGGGGGGCCGAGACCCAGTACTTC
.	TRBD2	TRBV6-2/TRBV6-3	TRBJ2-3	CASSPRSTSDTDTQYF	TGTGCCAGCAGCCCTCGATCGACTAGCGACACAGATACGCAGTATTTT
.	.	TRBV19	TRBJ1-5	CASSISRGSNQPQHF	TGTGCCAGTAGTATCTCCAGGGGAAGCAATCAGCCCCAGCATTTT
.	.	TRBV5-8	TRBJ1-1	CASSLGGILNTEAFF	TGTGCCAGCAGCTTGGGTGGCATCTTGAACACTGAAGCTTTCTTT